These 19 T cell receptor beta chains were all obtained from the same sample, sequenced in a study of blood T cells in healthy people across ages. A second PCR, run for about 7 to 11 cycles, used a sample-barcoded 5' primer plus a J-beta primer mix. MiXCR, applied by TCRdb to the 5' RACE reads, yields one record per CDR3 protein. Among around 1,900,000 distinct CDR3 sequences listed, about two fifths were seen once. Specimen: blood. All receptors derive from a human donor in good health.

The gene calls are TRBV5-5 and TRBJ2-1, with unresolved D. This CDR3 contains 15 residues. CDR1 SGHKS and CDR2 YYEKEE come from the germline V gene (reference sequence). Trimming took off 0 bases at V and 8 bases at J, with 15 bases between the two ends. The CDR3, as DNA: TGTGCCAGCAGCTTGGAAGGCGTAGGGATCGATGAGCAGTTCTTC. As protein: CASSLEGVGIDEQFF. The full variable domain, rest sourced from reference TRBV5-5 and TRBJ2-1, is DAGVTQSPTHLIKTRGQQVTLRCSPISGHKSVSWYQQVLGQGPQFIFQYYEKEERGRGNFPDRFSARQFPNYSSELNVNALLLGDSALYLCASSLEGVGIDEQFFGPGTRLTVL.

The chain joins TRBV13 to TRBJ2-5, with 10 positions matching TRBD1. CDR3 size: 14 residues. Germline V CDR1 and CDR2: PRHDT, FYEKMQ (reference sequence). With V trimmed by 5 bases and J by 11 bases, 11 bases remained unmatched. The CDR3 DNA reads TGTGCCAGCAGCACACCGGGACAGGGGCTTGAGCAGTACTTC. Translation: CASSTPGQGLEQYF.

The gene calls are TRBV7-3 and TRBJ2-7; 8 nucleotides match TRBD1. Germline CDR1 reads SGHTA; CDR2 reads FQGTGA. The CDR3 consists of 13 residues. With V trimmed by 2 bases and J by 6 bases, 3 bases remained unmatched. CDR3 sequence: CASSLRGQGEQYF. CDR3 DNA: TGTGCCAGCAGCTTACGCGGACAGGGCGAGCAGTACTTC.

This clonotype was picked up a small number of times. The genes are TRBV6-6 and TRBJ2-7, with unresolved D. With 7 bases removed from V and 0 bases from J, the gap between germline ends came to 13 bases. From germline, CDR1 is MNHNY and CDR2 SVGAGI (reference sequence). The CDR3 runs 14 residues. Here the CDR3 reads CASTPPGDSYEQYF. Written as DNA, the CDR3 is TGTGCCAGCACCCCTCCGGGTGACTCCTACGAGCAGTACTTC.

The rearrangement uses TRBV12-3 or TRBV12-4 and TRBJ1-5, with D possibly TRBD1 on 5 matching bases. Trimming took 3 bases from V and 9 from J, leaving 15 bases between them. This CDR3 region has 14 residues. The CDR3 loop reads CASSFGVRGMPQHF. CDR3 DNA: TGTGCCAGCAGTTTCGGGGTGCGGGGGATGCCCCAGCATTTT.

The genes are TRBV7-2 and TRBJ2-7; D may match TRBD1 or TRBD2 (6 bases each). V lost 4 bases to trimming and J lost 5 bases, with 15 bases between them. The CDR3 runs 14 residues. Germline V gene sequence: CDR1 SGHTA, CDR2 FQGNSA. CDR3 nucleotides: TGTGCCAGCAGCTGGGGGGCGGATCTGGACGAGCAGTACTTC. Encoded protein: CASSWGADLDEQYF. Full variable domain (missing parts from reference TRBV7-2 and TRBJ2-7): GAGVSQSPSNKVTEKGKDVELRCDPISGHTALYWYRQSLGQGLEFLIYFQGNSAPDKSGLPSDRFSAERTGGSVSTLTIQRTQQEDSAVYLCASSWGADLDEQYFGPGTRLTVT.

The table lists this clonotype with a few counts. The chain recombines TRBV29-1 with TRBJ1-2; no firm D call. This CDR3 is built from 12 residues. Germline V CDR1 and CDR2: SQVTM, ANQGSEA. V shed 5 bases and J shed 3 bases, with 10 bases lying between them. The CDR3 region is CSVSYTHYGYTF. CDR3 coding DNA: TGCAGCGTTAGCTACACCCACTATGGCTACACCTTC.

Comments on this clonotype: The junction and the germline gene differ at one end; a read error may be behind it. The rearrangement joins TRBV7-2 to TRBJ2-5; possibly TRBD1 for D (5 bases). CDR1 is SGHTA, CDR2 FQGNSA, per germline. This CDR3 has 15 residues. CDR3 protein: CASSPQGGTQETQYF. CDR3 bases: TGTGCCAGCAGCCCCCAGGGCGGCACGCAAGAGACTCAGTACTTC.

The chain has TRBV6-6 and TRBJ2-7; TRBD1 matches at 7 bases. This CDR3 has 17 amino acids. V gave up 5 bases and J gave up 0 bases; unmatched junction bases: 13. Germline V lookup: CDR1 MNHNY, CDR2 SVGAGI (reference sequence). DNA of the CDR3: TGTGCCAGCAGTCACGGTCTGGGACAGAAGACCTCCTACGAGCAGTACTTC. Its translation: CASSHGLGQKTSYEQYF.

The V call is TRBV11-2, the J call TRBJ2-7; no definite D call. V was pared by 5 bases and J by 6 bases, with 11 bases between. CDR3 length: 12 amino acids. The germline V gene encodes CDR1 SGHAT and CDR2 FQNNGV. The CDR3 region is CASSPLGSEQYF. The CDR3 bases are TGTGCCAGCAGCCCCTTAGGCTCCGAGCAGTACTTC.

The chain combines TRBV7-3 with TRBJ1-4, with D unresolved. The CDR3 is 17 residues long. The germline V and J ends were trimmed by 2 bases and 1 base, with 14 bases remaining between them. The germline V gene encodes CDR1 SGHTA and CDR2 FQGTGA. CDR3 sequence: CASSLGPPGVTNEKLFF. In DNA form, the CDR3 reads TGTGCCAGCAGCTTAGGACCCCCGGGAGTAACTAATGAAAAACTGTTTTTT.

The chain links TRBV20-1 to TRBJ2-5, with unresolved D. CDR3 size: 15 residues. CDR1 is DFQATT, CDR2 SNEGSKA, per germline (reference sequence). The V gene lost 0 bases and the J gene lost 1 base, with 12 bases spanning the gap. CDR3 nucleotides: TGCAGTGCTAGAGATGGAGTGGTGGCCCAAGAGACCCAGTACTTC. Its translation is CSARDGVVAQETQYF.

This clonotype was counted a few times. J is TRBJ2-1 and V is TRBV4-1; 7 bases map to TRBD2. The CDR3 has 17 residues. Germline values: CDR1 MGHRA, CDR2 YSYEKL. Trimming took 0 bases from V and 3 from J; bases not matched to a gene: 8. CDR3 sequence reads: CASSQDPGSGFYNEQFF. CDR3 nucleotides: TGCGCCAGCAGCCAAGATCCAGGTAGCGGGTTCTACAATGAGCAGTTCTTC.

This sequence joins TRBV7-2 and TRBJ2-7; no clear D gene. The CDR3 is made up of 14 amino acids. The germline CDR1 and CDR2 sequences are SGHTA and FQGNSA. V gave up 1 base and J gave up 2 bases, with 9 bases separating them. The CDR3 protein is CASSLGWQTYEQYF. The CDR3, as DNA: TGTGCCAGCAGCTTAGGTTGGCAGACCTACGAGCAGTACTTC.

This clonotype turned up a few times. As DNA, the CDR3 is TGCAGTGCCCCACCCGAGACCCTCGAGCAGTACTTC. This codes for CSAPPETLEQYF. This chain connects TRBV20-1 to TRBJ2-7; D not certain. The CDR3 is made up of 12 amino acids. The V gene's germline CDR1 is DFQATT and CDR2 SNEGSKA (reference sequence). The V end lost 6 bases, the J end lost 6 bases, and 15 bases lay between the germline ends.

This chain joins TRBV7-3 and TRBJ2-1; D remains ambiguous. Trimming left V 2 bases short and J 2 bases short, with 7 bases between. This CDR3 spans 14 amino acids. The germline gives CDR1 SGHTA, CDR2 FQGTGA. The CDR3: CASSLSDAYNEQFF. CDR3 DNA: TGTGCCAGCAGCTTATCAGACGCCTACAATGAGCAGTTCTTC.

This clonotype was found many times. V and J are TRBV12-3 or TRBV12-4 and TRBJ2-6; no reliable D call. The length of the CDR3 is 15 residues. V was clipped by 2 bases and J by 0 bases, with 5 bases between them. The CDR3 coding sequence is TGTGCCAGCAGTTTAATGATCTCTGGGGCCAACGTCCTGACTTTC. Protein sequence: CASSLMISGANVLTF.

The chain links TRBV4-1 to TRBJ2-5, with 12 bases aligning to TRBD2. This CDR3 has 14 residues. Trimming removed 4 bases from V and 13 bases from J; junction bases left unmatched: 10. The V gene's germline CDR1 is MGHRA and CDR2 YSYEKL. The CDR3 nucleotides are TGCGCCAGCAGCCCTTCCGGGACTAGCGGGTCCCTGTACTTC. This codes for CASSPSGTSGSLYF.

The CDR3 nucleotides are TGTGCCAGCAGCTTAGCAGGACAGGGGGCGGACGAGCAGTACTTC. Protein sequence: CASSLAGQGADEQYF. The rearrangement uses TRBV7-6 and TRBJ2-7, with 11 nucleotides matching TRBD1. This CDR3 has 15 residues. J gave up 5 bases and V 0 bases, and 3 bases lay outside the gene matches. Looked up from germline, CDR1 is SGHVS and CDR2 is FNYEAQ.